In its sample, the clone carrying this TCR beta chain was seen a few times. CDR3 length equals 13 residues. Trimming removed 0 bases at V and 7 bases at J, with 10 bases between. Germline values: CDR1 SGHRS, CDR2 YFSETQ. Profiled with immunoSEQ multiplex PCR; TCRdb holds only in-frame clones, not every one. Here the sample spans tens of thousands of clones, 58% being singletons. Treatment described: treatment-naive control, cytoreductive nephrectomy. The tumor was a clear cell renal cell carcinoma. Controls included a handful of female and approximately twelve male donors, resected 2011 to 2014. This specimen belongs to a study of radiation and T cells in renal cell carcinoma.

Sequencing was performed on tumor tissue, taken from a patient whose treatment was nephrectomy without radiotherapy. This clonotype was sampled from a man aged 35-49 years with renal cell carcinoma. V is TRBV5-1 and J is TRBJ1-2, with D possibly being TRBD1 (5 bases). CDR3 DNA sequence: TGCGCCAGCAGCTTGGCAGGGTTGAGTGGCTACACCTTC. This codes for CASSLAGLSGYTF.